The entry that follows covers one T cell receptor beta chain sequence. This sample was included in a study of blood T cell repertoires in COVID-19. Using immunoSEQ multiplex PCR, the repertoire was profiled, and TCRdb retains in-frame clones only, with some absent. Found here are a few hundred thousand clones, around 83% of them singletons; the top ten hold approximately 5.6%. This CDR3 has 15 residues. Germline CDR1 is LNHNV and CDR2 is YYDKDF (reference sequence). Trimming removed 1 base from V and 0 bases from J, with 9 bases in between. Patients from Seattle were sampled longitudinally, starting during active infection.

This TCR derives from a woman between 70 and 85 years old with COVID-19, enrolled during active disease. This rearrangement joins TRBV15 to TRBJ1-1; D is uncertain. The material sequenced was peripheral blood. The DNA for the CDR3 is TGTGCCACCAGCAGAGTCGCGGGCTTGAACACTGAAGCTTTCTTT. Protein: CATSRVAGLNTEAFF.